These 7 T cell receptor beta chains were sequenced from one sample in a study of early T cells in non-severe SARS-CoV-2 infection. TCRdb recomputed calls from the 5' RACE reads with MiXCR, one row per CDR3 protein. The sample holds some 59,000 distinct CDR3 sequences, around 9.7% seen once. Sequencing used whole blood. The receptors come from an adult who was a healthcare worker with PCR-confirmed SARS-CoV-2 infection or an uninfected control (not recorded which).

The rearrangement uses TRBV7-9 and TRBJ1-5, with 7 bases lining up with TRBD1. The V gene's germline CDR1 is SEHNR and CDR2 FQNEAQ (reference sequence). The J segment lost 5 bases and the V segment lost 4 bases, leaving 5 bases of the junction unmatched. The length of the CDR3 is 14 residues. The CDR3 sequence: CASSSTGSDQPQHF. CDR3 bases: TGTGCCAGCAGCTCGACAGGGTCCGATCAGCCCCAGCATTTT.

This clonotype appeared a few times. The rearrangement joins TRBV6-1 to TRBJ2-7; D is uncertain. This CDR3 is built from 12 residues. CDR1 is MNHNS, CDR2 SASEGT, per germline. Trimming stripped 10 bases from V and 7 bases from J, with 17 bases between. CDR3 nucleotide sequence: TGTGCCACCCGAAGACACTACGAAGAGCAGTACTTC. Protein: CATRRHYEEQYF.

This clonotype was recorded at least ten times. The CDR3 sequence is CASSQVVGGSATNEKLFF. The CDR3 DNA is TGTGCCAGCAGCCAAGTGGTAGGGGGGAGTGCAACTAATGAAAAACTGTTTTTT. V and J are TRBV11-2 and TRBJ1-4; tentative D call: TRBD1 (6 bases). Germline CDR1 reads SGHAT; CDR2 reads FQNNGV. CDR3 length equals 18 residues. V was pared by 5 bases and J by 0 bases, with 19 bases between. Variable domain in full (rest from reference TRBV11-2 and TRBJ1-4): EAGVAQSPRYKIIEKRQSVAFWCNPISGHATLYWYQQILGQGPKLLIQFQNNGVVDDSQLPKDRFSAERLKGVDSTLKIQPAKLEDSAVYLCASSQVVGGSATNEKLFFGSGTQLSVL.

The chain recombines TRBV6-6 with TRBJ1-5; D not certain. This CDR3 is 17 amino acids long. V was cut by 3 bases and J by 0 bases, with 15 bases left in between. Germline V gene sequence: CDR1 MNHNY, CDR2 SVGAGI (reference sequence). The CDR3 sequence is CASSYSTSDYSNQPQHF. CDR3 in DNA: TGTGCCAGCAGTTATTCGACATCTGATTATAGCAATCAGCCCCAGCATTTT.

This clonotype has just a few counts. DNA of the CDR3: TGTGCCAGCAGAGTCTTCCTTGTTCTCTACGAGCAGTACTTC. Translation: CASRVFLVLYEQYF. The rearrangement uses TRBV2 and TRBJ2-7; no clear D. The CDR3 runs to 14 residues. Germline-derived CDR1 and CDR2 are SNHLY and FYNNEI. V was cut by 6 bases and J by 3 bases, with 15 bases left in between.

This clonotype was counted ten times or more. This chain uses TRBV27 with TRBJ2-5; 12 bases map to TRBD1. In germline, CDR1 is MNHEY, CDR2 SMNVEV (reference sequence). The ends lost 5 bases at V and 5 bases at J; junction bases unmatched: 6. The CDR3 is made up of 15 amino acids. DNA of the CDR3: TGTGCCAGCAGTAAGGGACAGGGGGCTTGGGAGACCCAGTACTTC. This encodes CASSKGQGAWETQYF.

The chain has TRBV24-1 and TRBJ2-1, with D possibly called TRBD1 or TRBD2 (5 bases each). V was shortened by 5 bases and J by 10 bases, with 14 bases between the two germline ends. CDR1 and CDR2 (germline): KGHDR, SFDVKD. This CDR3 is 13 amino acids long. The CDR3 coding sequence is TGTGCCACCAGTGCCGGGACGGTAAAGGAGCAGTTCTTC. Translating gives CATSAGTVKEQFF.